These 5 T cell receptor beta chains share one sample of origin, sequenced in a study of Graves' ophthalmopathy and Graves' hyperthyroidism. Amplification from RNA transcripts yielded the TCR beta CDR3 regions. The library came from an HTBI-primed first-round RT-PCR and a second-round multiplex PCR. Each CDR3 protein is one row after TCRdb ran MiXCR on the multiplex PCR reads. This sample carries 40,000 to 45,000 distinct CDR3 sequences, 45% to 60% of them seen once, and the ten largest clones take around 20%. The sequenced material came from peripheral blood. Every receptor here comes from an adult man with Graves' ophthalmopathy.

This clonotype has ten or more counts. This rearrangement joins TRBV28 to TRBJ1-5, with D perhaps TRBD1 (6 bases). V lost 7 bases, J lost 7 bases, and 17 bases lay in between. Germline V CDR1 and CDR2: MDHEN, SYDVKM. CDR3 size: 14 residues. For the CDR3, the DNA is TGTGCCAGCACCATAGAACAGGGACGGCAGCCCCAGCATTTT. As protein: CASTIEQGRQPQHF.

At least ten counts were recorded for this clonotype. The rearrangement uses TRBV5-6 and TRBJ2-6, with 9 positions matching TRBD1. This CDR3 is built from 17 residues. The V segment lost 2 bases and the J segment 2 bases; nucleotides outside the gene matches: 5. Looked up from germline, CDR1 is SGHDT and CDR2 is YYEEEE. The CDR3 here is CASSLFTGGAGANVLTF. CDR3 bases: TGTGCCAGCAGCTTATTTACAGGGGGCGCTGGGGCCAACGTCCTGACTTTC.

This clonotype was seen ten or more times. J is TRBJ2-6 and V is TRBV6-2 or TRBV6-3; D is unclear. With 7 bases removed from V and 0 bases from J, the gap between germline ends came to 19 bases. Germline V lookup: CDR1 MNHEY, CDR2 SVGEGT. The CDR3 loop spans 18 amino acids. CDR3 sequence (DNA): TGTGCCAGCACCCAGCCGTGGGTCCTAAACTCTGGGGCCAACGTCCTGACTTTC. This sequence encodes CASTQPWVLNSGANVLTF.

This clonotype came up a few times. The rearrangement joins TRBV7-9 to TRBJ1-2, with 9 positions matching TRBD1. CDR1 SEHNR and CDR2 FQNEAQ come from the germline V gene (reference sequence). The V gene end was trimmed by 5 bases and the J gene end by 12 bases; junction bases not matched to a gene: 10. The CDR3 is 13 residues long. The CDR3, as DNA: TGTGCCAGCAGCCCCGGACAGGGGCCTGGAAACACCTTC. Amino acids: CASSPGQGPGNTF.

This clonotype was detected ten times or more. The chain combines TRBV7-8 with TRBJ2-4, with 9 bases that match TRBD2. This CDR3 contains 18 residues. Looked up from germline, CDR1 is SGHVS and CDR2 is FQNEAQ. Germline trimming cut 2 bases from V and 0 bases from J; bases unmatched to any gene: 8. The CDR3 protein is CASSLLAGILLAKNIQYF. The CDR3, as DNA: TGTGCCAGCAGCTTACTAGCGGGAATCCTACTAGCCAAAAACATTCAGTACTTC.